This TCR beta chain was captured by sequencing in a study of cytomegalovirus exposure and HLA in healthy donors. Germline-derived CDR1 and CDR2 are LNHDA and SQIVND (reference sequence). Deletions cut 5 bases from V and 1 base from J, with 11 bases between. This CDR3 has 14 residues. Clones were read by immunoSEQ multiplex PCR, and TCRdb kept only the in-frame ones, dropping some. This table holds 47,000 or so clones, around 91% found once. This chain joins TRBV19 and TRBJ2-5; tentatively, D is TRBD2 (6 bases). The sequenced sample consisted of PBMCs. This TCR was sampled from a man aged 18 to 29 in good health and CMV-seronegative. The CDR3 region is CASSSGSGQETQYF. Written as DNA, the CDR3 is TGTGCCAGTAGTTCCGGTAGCGGCCAAGAGACCCAGTACTTC.